This is a list of T cell receptor beta chains from one sample in a study of OX40 agonist ivuxolimab in advanced cancers. Measured with immunoSEQ multiplex PCR; TCRdb has only the in-frame clones, and not every one. Of more than 20,000 clones detected, under 75% appear once; the ten largest clones hold 20% to 25%. The material sequenced was CD4+ or CD8+ T cells sorted from blood, taken in a trial of the OX40 agonist ivuxolimab. The source of these receptors is an adult with an advanced solid tumor such as melanoma, head and neck, liver or kidney cancer. Both conserved end residues are part of each CDR3. D genes are given only for firm matches. Only part of the rows carry a size: once, few, many, or a class if the clone is expanded.

J | size | length | D | V | DNA | CDR3
TRBJ2-7 | NA | 18 | TRBD2 | TRBV7-9 | TGTGCCAGCAGCTTGACAGTTCGAGCTGGGACTAGTACCTACGAGCAGTACTTC | CASSLTVRAGTSTYEQYF
TRBJ1-2 | NA | 14 | NA | TRBV7-9 | TGTGCCAGCAGCTTAGACAGTCTAGGCTATGGCTACACCTTC | CASSLDSLGYGYTF
TRBJ2-2 | NA | 13 | NA | TRBV11-3 | TGTGCCAGCAGCTTGGAGTTAACCGGGGAGCTGTTTTTT | CASSLELTGELFF
TRBJ1-3 | few | 14 | NA | TRBV9 | TGTGCCAGCAGCGTAGGAGGGGTTGGAAACACCATATATTTT | CASSVGGVGNTIYF
TRBJ2-3 | NA | 16 | NA | TRBV6-6 | TGTGCCAGCAGTTACTCGTCGTGGGGCCGCACAGATACGCAGTATTTT | CASSYSSWGRTDTQYF
TRBJ2-3 | NA | 12 | NA | TRBV27 | TGTGCCAGCATGGGGACCACAGATACGCAGTATTTT | CASMGTTDTQYF
TRBJ1-2 | NA | 14 | TRBD1 | TRBV6-5 | TGTGCCAGCAGTCCCCTAGGGACAGACTATGGCTACACCTTC | CASSPLGTDYGYTF
TRBJ1-1 | NA | 14 | NA | TRBV11-1 | TGTGCCAGCAGCTTAACGGGGAATCGGAATGAAGCTTTCTTT | CASSLTGNRNEAFF
TRBJ2-7 | NA | 13 | TRBD1 | TRBV13 | TGTGCCAGCAGCTTCGGGACAGGGTACGAGCAGTACTTC | CASSFGTGYEQYF
TRBJ1-1 | NA | 15 | NA | TRBV9 | TGTGCCAGCAGCGACCCTCCGGGACGGGTCACTGAAGCTTTCTTT | CASSDPPGRVTEAFF
TRBJ1-1 | NA | 15 | NA | TRBV9 | TGTGCCAGCAGCCCCTCCAGGGGAGCGAGCACTGAAGCTTTCTTT | CASSPSRGASTEAFF
TRBJ1-1 | medium-sized | 13 | NA | TRBV30 | TGTGCCTCTTTGGGCCTCGGCGGCACTGAAGCTTTCTTT | CASLGLGGTEAFF
TRBJ2-7 | NA | 17 | NA | TRBV5-5 | TGTGCCAGCAGCTTGCACCTCACAGAGGGGCAAACCTACGAGCAGTACTTC | CASSLHLTEGQTYEQYF
TRBJ1-1 | NA | 13 | TRBD1 | TRBV6-5 | TGTGCCAGCAGTTACTCGGCGGCGGGACAGTCGATCTTT | CASSYSAAGQSIF
TRBJ1-2 | NA | 13 | TRBD1 | TRBV13 | TGTGCCAGCGCGGACAGGGATCGCTATGGCTACACCTTC | CASADRDRYGYTF
TRBJ2-3 | once | 11 | NA | TRBV6-6 | TGTGCCAGCAGAGAAGGAGATACGCAGTATTTT | CASREGDTQYF
TRBJ2-7 | NA | 13 | NA | TRBV6-5 | TGTGCCAGCAGTGCCCAGGGGTTCTACGAGCAGTACTTC | CASSAQGFYEQYF
TRBJ1-3 | NA | 12 | NA | TRBV4-1 | TGCGCCAGCAGCCTAGGGGGAAACACCATATATTTT | CASSLGGNTIYF
TRBJ2-7 | NA | 10 | NA | TRBV29-1 | TGCAGCGTTATCAGCTACGAGCAGTACTTC | CSVISYEQYF
TRBJ1-1 | NA | 13 | NA | TRBV7-8 | TGTGCCAGCAGCTTAGGGCCCCCGGCTGAAGCTTTCTTT | CASSLGPPAEAFF
TRBJ2-1 | NA | 17 | TRBD2 | TRBV15 | TGTGCCACCAGCAGAGGCCTGGGCGGGGGGACCTCCAATGAGCAGTTCTTC | CATSRGLGGGTSNEQFF
TRBJ2-7 | NA | 14 | NA | TRBV2 | TGTGCCAGCAGCTTGGTCCAGGGGCCCTACGAGCAGTACTTC | CASSLVQGPYEQYF
TRBJ2-3 | few | 16 | NA | TRBV10-3 | TGTGCCATCAGCCTCCCAAGTGAGGGCGGGACAGATACGCAGTATTTT | CAISLPSEGGTDTQYF
TRBJ1-3 | NA | 16 | NA | TRBV4-3 | TGCGCCAGCAGCCGAGACAGGTCGCTCTCTGGAAACACCATATATTTT | CASSRDRSLSGNTIYF
TRBJ1-6 | NA | 14 | NA | TRBV6-1 | TGTGCCAGCAGACCTGGACAGAAAGCGGCACCCCTCCACTTT | CASRPGQKAAPLHF
TRBJ1-6 | few | 12 | NA | TRBV7-3 | TGTGCCAGCAGCTCCCCGGGTTCACCCCTCCACTTT | CASSSPGSPLHF
TRBJ2-1 | NA | 14 | TRBD1 | TRBV6-5 | TGTGCCAGCAGCCACGGACAGGGGGCGGATGAGCAGTTCTTC | CASSHGQGADEQFF
TRBJ2-3 | NA | 18 | TRBD2 | TRBV28 | TGTGCCAGCAGTTTGGTAGCGGGGCAAACCGGGCCAACAGATACGCAGTATTTT | CASSLVAGQTGPTDTQYF
TRBJ1-5 | few | 14 | NA | TRBV6-6 | TGTGCCAGCAGTTACCACATCAGCAATCAGCCCCAGCATTTT | CASSYHISNQPQHF
TRBJ2-2 | NA | 16 | NA | TRBV5-4 | TGTGCCAGCAGCTTAGGAGGACTCCAGAACACCGGGGAGCTGTTTTTT | CASSLGGLQNTGELFF
TRBJ2-3 | NA | 15 | NA | TRBV27 | TGTGCCAGCAGTTTCGTTGCTAGCGGCACAGATACGCAGTATTTT | CASSFVASGTDTQYF
TRBJ2-7 | NA | 15 | NA | TRBV9 | TGTGCCAGCAGCCCGGCAGAATCAGGAGGCTACGAGCAGTACTTC | CASSPAESGGYEQYF
TRBJ2-4 | NA | 15 | TRBD1 | TRBV7-8 | TGTGCCAGCAGCTTAGCGGTCGGGGACAGCAACATTCAGTACTTC | CASSLAVGDSNIQYF
TRBJ2-5 | NA | 13 | NA | TRBV30 | TGTGCCTGGAGAGAAGGCGGGGCGGAGACCCAGTACTTC | CAWREGGAETQYF
TRBJ2-3 | few | 11 | NA | TRBV6-6 | TGTGCCAGCAAGGGGGCAGATACGCAGTATTTT | CASKGADTQYF
TRBJ2-3 | few | 13 | NA | TRBV5-1 | TGCGCCAGCAGGGTCCCCCCCCCAGATACGCAGTATTTT | CASRVPPPDTQYF
TRBJ1-2 | once | 14 | TRBD1 | TRBV6-5 | TGTGCCAGCCTCAGGACAGGAACTAACTATGGCTACACCTTC | CASLRTGTNYGYTF
TRBJ2-7 | NA | 12 | NA | TRBV6-5 | TGTGCCACAGTGGAAAGCTCCTACGAGCAGTACTTC | CATVESSYEQYF
TRBJ2-3 | few | 15 | NA | TRBV9 | TGTGCCAGCAGCGTAGGTGAGGACCAAACAGATACGCAGTATTTT | CASSVGEDQTDTQYF
TRBJ2-7 | NA | 14 | TRBD1 | TRBV7-4 | TGTGCCAGCACGCCTAGACAGGGTGTTCACGAGCAGTACTTC | CASTPRQGVHEQYF
TRBJ2-7 | once | 13 | TRBD1 | TRBV5-1 | TGCGCCAGCAGCCAGGGACAGCTCTACGAGCAGTACTTC | CASSQGQLYEQYF